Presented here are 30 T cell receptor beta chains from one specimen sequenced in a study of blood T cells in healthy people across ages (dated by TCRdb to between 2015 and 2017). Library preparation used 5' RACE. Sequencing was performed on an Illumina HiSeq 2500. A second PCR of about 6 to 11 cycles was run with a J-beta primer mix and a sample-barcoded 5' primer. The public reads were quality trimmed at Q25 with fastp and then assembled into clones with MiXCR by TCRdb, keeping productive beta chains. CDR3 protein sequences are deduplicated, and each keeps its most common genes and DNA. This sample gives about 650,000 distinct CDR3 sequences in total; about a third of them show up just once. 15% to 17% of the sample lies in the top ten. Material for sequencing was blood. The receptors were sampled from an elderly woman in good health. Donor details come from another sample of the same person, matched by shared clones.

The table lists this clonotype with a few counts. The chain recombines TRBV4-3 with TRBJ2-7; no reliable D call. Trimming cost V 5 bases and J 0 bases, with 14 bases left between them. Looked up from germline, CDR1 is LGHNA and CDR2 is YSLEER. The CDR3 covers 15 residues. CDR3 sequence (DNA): TGCGCCAGCAGCTTGAGAGGCACCTCCTCCTACGAGCAGTACTTC. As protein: CASSLRGTSSYEQYF.

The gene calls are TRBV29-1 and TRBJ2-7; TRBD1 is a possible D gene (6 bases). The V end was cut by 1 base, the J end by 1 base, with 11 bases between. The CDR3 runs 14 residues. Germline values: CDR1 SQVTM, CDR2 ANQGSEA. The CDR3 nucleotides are TGCAGCGTTGAAGGGGCAGGGGCATCCTACGAGCAGTACTTC. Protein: CSVEGAGASYEQYF.

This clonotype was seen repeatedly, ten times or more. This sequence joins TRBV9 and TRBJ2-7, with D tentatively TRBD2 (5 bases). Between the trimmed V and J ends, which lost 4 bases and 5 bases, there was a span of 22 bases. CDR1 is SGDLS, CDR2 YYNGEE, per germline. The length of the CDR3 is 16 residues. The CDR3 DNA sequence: TGTGCCAGCAGCCCATCCGCAGAGGGCAGCTGGGACGAGCAGTACTTC. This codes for CASSPSAEGSWDEQYF.

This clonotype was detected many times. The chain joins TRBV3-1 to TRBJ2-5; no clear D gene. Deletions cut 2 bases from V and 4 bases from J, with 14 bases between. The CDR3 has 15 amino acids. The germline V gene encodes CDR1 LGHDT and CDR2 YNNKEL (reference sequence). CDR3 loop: CASSQLQSSGETQYF. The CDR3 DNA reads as TGTGCCAGCAGCCAACTGCAAAGTTCGGGAGAGACCCAGTACTTC.

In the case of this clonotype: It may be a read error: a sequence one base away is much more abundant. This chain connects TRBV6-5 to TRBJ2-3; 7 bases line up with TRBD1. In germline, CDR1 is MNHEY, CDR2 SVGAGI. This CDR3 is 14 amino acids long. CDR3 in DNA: TGTGCCGGCAGCCTCGGAGACAGGGCTTATACGCAGTATTTT. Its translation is CAGSLGDRAYTQYF.

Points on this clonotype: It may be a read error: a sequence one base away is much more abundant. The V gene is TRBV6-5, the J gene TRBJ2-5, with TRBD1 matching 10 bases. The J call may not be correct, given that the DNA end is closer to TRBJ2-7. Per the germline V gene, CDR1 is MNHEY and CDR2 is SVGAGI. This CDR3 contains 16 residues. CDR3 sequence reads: CAGSLTGTGANYEQYF. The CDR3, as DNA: TGTGCCGGCAGTTTAACCGGGACAGGGGCGAACTACGAGCAGTACTTC.

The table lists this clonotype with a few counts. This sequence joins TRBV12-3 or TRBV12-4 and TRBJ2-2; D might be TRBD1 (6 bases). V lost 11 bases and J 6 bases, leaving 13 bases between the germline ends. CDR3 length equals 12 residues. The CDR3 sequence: CAGGRGSGELFF. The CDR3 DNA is TGTGCCGGGGGCAGGGGCTCCGGGGAGCTGTTTTTT.

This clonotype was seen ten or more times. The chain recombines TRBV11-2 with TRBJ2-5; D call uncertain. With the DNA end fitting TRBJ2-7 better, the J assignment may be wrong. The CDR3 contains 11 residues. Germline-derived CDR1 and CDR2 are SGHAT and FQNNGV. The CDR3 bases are TGTGCCAGCAGCTTAGTCAACGAGCAGTACTTC. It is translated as CASSLVNEQYF.

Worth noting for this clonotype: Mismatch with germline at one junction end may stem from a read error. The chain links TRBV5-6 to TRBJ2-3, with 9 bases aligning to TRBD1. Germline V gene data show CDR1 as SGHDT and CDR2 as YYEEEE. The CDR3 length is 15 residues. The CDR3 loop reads CASSLGTGSTDKQYF. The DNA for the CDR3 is TGTGCCAGCAGCTTAGGGACAGGGAGCACAGATAAGCAGTATTTT.

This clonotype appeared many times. The CDR3 sequence: CASSHGDRVEETQYF. DNA of the CDR3: TGTGCCAGCAGCCATGGGGACAGGGTGGAGGAGACCCAGTACTTC. The V and J genes are TRBV3-1 and TRBJ2-5; 9 bases match TRBD1. With 3 bases clipped from V and 5 bases from J, the junction kept 7 bases outside the gene matches. Germline-derived CDR1 and CDR2 are LGHDT and YNNKEL (reference sequence). The CDR3 contains 15 residues.

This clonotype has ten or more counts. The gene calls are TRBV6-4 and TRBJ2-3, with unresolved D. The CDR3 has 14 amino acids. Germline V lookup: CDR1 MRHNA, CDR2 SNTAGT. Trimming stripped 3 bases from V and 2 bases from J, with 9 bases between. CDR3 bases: TGTGCCAGCAGTGAAGGGATCAACACAGATACGCAGTATTTT. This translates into CASSEGINTDTQYF.

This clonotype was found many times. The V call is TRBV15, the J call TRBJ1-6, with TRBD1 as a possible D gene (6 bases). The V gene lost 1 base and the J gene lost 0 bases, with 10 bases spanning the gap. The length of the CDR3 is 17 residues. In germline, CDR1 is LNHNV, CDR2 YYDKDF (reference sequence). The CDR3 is CATSRVTGSSYNSPLHF. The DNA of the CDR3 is TGTGCCACCAGCAGAGTTACAGGGAGCTCCTATAATTCACCCCTCCACTTT.

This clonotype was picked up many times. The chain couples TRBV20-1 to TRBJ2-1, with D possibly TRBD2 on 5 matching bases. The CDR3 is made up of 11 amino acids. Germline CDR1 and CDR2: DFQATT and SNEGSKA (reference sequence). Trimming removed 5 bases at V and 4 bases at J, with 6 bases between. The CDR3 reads CSAEGYNEQFF. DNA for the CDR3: TGCAGTGCTGAGGGATACAATGAGCAGTTCTTC.

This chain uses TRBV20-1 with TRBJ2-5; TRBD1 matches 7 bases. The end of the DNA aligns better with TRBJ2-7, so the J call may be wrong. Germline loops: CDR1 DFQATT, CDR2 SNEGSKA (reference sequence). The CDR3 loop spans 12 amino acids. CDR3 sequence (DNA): TGCAGTGCTCCTTCGACAGGGCGCGAGCAGTACTTC. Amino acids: CSAPSTGREQYF.

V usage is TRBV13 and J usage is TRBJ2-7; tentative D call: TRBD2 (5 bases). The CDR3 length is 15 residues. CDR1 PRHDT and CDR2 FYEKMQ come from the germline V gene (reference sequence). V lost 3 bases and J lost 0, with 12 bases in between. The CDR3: CASSFGEVTSYEQYF. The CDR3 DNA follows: TGTGCCAGCAGCTTCGGGGAAGTAACCTCCTACGAGCAGTACTTC. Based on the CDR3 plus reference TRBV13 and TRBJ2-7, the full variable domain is AAGVIQSPRHLIKEKRETATLKCYPIPRHDTVYWYQQGPGQDPQFLISFYEKMQSDKGSIPDRFSAQQFSDYHSELNMSSLELGDSALYFCASSFGEVTSYEQYFGPGTRLTVT.

CDR3 DNA sequence: TGTGCCAGCAGCAAGGCCGCCGAGGAGACTGAAGCTTTCTTT. Amino acids: CASSKAAEETEAFF. This chain uses TRBV21-1 with TRBJ1-1. TRBV21-1 is flagged as a pseudogene. The CDR3 has 14 residues.

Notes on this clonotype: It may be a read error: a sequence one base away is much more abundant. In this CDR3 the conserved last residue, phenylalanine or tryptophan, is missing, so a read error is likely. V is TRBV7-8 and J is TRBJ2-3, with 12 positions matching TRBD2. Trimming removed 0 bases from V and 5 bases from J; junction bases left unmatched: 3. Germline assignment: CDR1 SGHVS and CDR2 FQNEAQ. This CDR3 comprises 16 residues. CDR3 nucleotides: TGTGCCAGCAGCTTAGCGACTAGCGGGGGAATAGATACGCAGTATGTT. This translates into CASSLATSGGIDTQYV.

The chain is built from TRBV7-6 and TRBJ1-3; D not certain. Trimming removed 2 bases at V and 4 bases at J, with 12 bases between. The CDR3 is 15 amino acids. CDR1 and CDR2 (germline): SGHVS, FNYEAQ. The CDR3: CASSLTSTPGNTIYF. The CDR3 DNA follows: TGTGCCAGCAGCTTAACTTCGACCCCCGGAAACACCATATATTTT.

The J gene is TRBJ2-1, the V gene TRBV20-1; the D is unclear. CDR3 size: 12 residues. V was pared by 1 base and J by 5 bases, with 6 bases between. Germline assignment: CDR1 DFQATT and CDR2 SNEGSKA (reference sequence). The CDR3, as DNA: TGCAGTGCTAGAGTGAAAGACAATGAGCAGTTCTTC. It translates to CSARVKDNEQFF.

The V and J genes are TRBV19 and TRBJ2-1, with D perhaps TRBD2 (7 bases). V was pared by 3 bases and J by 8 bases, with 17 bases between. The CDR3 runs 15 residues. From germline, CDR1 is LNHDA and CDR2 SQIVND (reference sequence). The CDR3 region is CASSMGGWGGDEQFF. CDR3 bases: TGTGCCAGTAGTATGGGGGGTTGGGGGGGCGATGAGCAGTTCTTC.

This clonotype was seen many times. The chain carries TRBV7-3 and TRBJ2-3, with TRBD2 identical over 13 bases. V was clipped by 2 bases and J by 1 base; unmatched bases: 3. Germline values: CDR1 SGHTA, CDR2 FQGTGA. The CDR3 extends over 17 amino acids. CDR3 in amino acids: CASSLVGTSGGTDTQYF. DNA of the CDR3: TGTGCCAGCAGCTTAGTAGGGACTAGCGGGGGCACAGATACGCAGTATTTT.

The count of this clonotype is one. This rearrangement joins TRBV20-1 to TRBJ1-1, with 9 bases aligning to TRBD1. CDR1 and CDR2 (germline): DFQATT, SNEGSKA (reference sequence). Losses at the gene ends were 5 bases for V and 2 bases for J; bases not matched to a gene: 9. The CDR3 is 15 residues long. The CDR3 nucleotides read TGCAGTGCTGGCAACCCGGGACAGGGAAACACTGAAGCTTTCTTT. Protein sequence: CSAGNPGQGNTEAFF.

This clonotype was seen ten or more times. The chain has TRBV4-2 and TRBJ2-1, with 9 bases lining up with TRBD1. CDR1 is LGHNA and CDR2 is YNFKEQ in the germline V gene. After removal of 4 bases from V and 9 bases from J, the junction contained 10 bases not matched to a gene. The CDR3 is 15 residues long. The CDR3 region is CASSRGQGKSGEQFF. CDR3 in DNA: TGTGCCAGCAGCCGGGGACAGGGAAAGTCGGGTGAGCAGTTCTTC.

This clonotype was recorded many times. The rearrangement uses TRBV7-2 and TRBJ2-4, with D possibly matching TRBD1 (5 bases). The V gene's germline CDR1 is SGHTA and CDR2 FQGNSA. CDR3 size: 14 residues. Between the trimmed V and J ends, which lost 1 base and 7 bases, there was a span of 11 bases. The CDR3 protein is CASSLEGVRNIQYF. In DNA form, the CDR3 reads TGTGCCAGCAGCTTAGAAGGGGTCCGGAACATTCAGTACTTC.

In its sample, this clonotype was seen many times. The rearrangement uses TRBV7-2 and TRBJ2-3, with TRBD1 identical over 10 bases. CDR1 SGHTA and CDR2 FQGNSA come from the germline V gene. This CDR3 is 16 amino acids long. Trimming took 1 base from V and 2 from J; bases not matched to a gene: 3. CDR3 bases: TGTGCCAGCAGCTTAGGGGGACAGGGGCCCACAGATACGCAGTATTTT. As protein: CASSLGGQGPTDTQYF.

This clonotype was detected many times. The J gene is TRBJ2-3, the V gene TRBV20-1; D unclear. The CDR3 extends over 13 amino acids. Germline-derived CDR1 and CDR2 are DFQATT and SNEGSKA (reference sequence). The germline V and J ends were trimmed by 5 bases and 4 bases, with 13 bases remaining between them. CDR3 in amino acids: CSAPAARSDTQYF. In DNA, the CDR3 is TGCAGTGCTCCGGCGGCTCGTTCAGATACGCAGTATTTT.

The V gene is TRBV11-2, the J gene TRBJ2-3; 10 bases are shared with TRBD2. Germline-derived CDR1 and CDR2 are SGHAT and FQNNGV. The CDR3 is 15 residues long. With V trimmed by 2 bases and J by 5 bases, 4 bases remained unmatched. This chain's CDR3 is CASSLLAGVVDTQYF. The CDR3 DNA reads TGTGCCAGCAGCTTACTAGCGGGAGTAGTAGATACGCAGTATTTT.

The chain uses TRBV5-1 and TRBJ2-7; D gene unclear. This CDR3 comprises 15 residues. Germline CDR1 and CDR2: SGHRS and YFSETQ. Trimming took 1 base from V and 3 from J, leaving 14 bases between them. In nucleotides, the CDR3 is TGCGCCAGCAGCTTGACACCGATTGTGTACTACGAGCAGTACTTC. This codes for CASSLTPIVYYEQYF.

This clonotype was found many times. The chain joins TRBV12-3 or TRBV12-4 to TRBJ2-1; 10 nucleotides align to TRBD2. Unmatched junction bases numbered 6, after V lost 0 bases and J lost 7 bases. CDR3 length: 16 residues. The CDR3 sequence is CASSLALAGVGNEQFF. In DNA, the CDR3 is TGTGCCAGCAGTTTAGCGCTAGCGGGGGTTGGGAATGAGCAGTTCTTC.

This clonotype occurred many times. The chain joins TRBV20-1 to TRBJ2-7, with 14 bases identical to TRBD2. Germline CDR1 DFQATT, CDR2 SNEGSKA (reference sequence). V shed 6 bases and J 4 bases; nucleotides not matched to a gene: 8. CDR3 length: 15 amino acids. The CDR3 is CSAAPGLAGVYEQYF. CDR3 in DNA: TGCAGTGCCGCCCCGGGACTAGCGGGGGTGTACGAGCAGTACTTC.